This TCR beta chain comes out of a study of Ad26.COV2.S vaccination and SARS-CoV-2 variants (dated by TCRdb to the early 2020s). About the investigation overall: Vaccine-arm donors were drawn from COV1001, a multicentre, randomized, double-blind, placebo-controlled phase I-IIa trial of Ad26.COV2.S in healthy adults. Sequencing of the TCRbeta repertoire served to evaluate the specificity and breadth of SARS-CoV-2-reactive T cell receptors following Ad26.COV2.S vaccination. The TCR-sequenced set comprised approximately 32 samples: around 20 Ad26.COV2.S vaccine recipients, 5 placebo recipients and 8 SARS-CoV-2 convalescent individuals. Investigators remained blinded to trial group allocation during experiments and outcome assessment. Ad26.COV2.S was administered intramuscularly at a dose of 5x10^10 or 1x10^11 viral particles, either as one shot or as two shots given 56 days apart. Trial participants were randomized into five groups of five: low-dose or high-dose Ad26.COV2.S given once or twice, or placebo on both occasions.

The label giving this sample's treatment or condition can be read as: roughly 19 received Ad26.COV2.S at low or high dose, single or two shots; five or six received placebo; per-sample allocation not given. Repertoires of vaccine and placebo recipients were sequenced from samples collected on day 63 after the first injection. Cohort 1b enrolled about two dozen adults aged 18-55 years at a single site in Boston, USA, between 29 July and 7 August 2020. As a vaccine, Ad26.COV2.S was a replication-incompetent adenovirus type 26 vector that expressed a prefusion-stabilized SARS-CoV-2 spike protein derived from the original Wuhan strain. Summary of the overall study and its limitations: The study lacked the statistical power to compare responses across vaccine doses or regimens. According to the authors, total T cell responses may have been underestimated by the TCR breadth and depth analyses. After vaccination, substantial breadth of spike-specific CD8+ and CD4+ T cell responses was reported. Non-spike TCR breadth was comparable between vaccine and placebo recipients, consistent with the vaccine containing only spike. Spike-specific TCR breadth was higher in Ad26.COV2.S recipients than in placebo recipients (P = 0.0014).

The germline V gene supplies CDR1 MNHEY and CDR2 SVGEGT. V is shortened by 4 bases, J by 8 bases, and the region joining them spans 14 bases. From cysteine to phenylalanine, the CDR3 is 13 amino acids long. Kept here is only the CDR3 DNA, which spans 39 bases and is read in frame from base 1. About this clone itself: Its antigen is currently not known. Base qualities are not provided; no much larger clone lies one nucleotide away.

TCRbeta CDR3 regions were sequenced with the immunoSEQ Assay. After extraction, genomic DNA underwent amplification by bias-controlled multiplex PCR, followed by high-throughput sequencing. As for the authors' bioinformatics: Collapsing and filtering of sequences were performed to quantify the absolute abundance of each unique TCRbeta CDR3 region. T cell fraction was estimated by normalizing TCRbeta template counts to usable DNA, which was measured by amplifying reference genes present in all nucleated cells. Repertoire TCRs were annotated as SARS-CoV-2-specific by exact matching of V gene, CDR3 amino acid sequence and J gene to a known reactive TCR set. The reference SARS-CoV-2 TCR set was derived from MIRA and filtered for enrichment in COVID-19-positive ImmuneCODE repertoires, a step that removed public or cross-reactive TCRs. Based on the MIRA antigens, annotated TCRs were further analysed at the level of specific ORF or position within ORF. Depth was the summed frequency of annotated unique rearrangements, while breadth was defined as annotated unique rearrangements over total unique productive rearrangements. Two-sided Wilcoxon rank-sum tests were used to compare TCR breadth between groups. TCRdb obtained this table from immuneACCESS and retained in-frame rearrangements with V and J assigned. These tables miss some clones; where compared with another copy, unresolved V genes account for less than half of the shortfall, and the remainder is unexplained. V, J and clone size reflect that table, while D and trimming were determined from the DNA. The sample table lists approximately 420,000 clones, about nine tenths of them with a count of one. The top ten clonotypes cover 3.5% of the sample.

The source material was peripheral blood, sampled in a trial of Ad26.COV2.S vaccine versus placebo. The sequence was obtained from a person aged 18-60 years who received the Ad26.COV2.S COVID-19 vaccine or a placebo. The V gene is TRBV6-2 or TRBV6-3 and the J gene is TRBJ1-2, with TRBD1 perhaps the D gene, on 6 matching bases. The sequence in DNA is TGTGCCAGCAGTTTACAGGGCCCGGGAGGCTACACCTTC. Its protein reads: CASSLQGPGGYTF.